This passage covers 15 T cell receptor beta chains from one sample sequenced in a study of CD8+ T cells in alopecia areata. Extracted from the samples, RNA was reverse transcribed into cDNA to serve as the sequencing template. Assay used: immunoSEQ multiplex PCR; TCRdb lists only in-frame clones, some missing. Listed for the sample are about 2,700 clones, none seen a single time. Sample: lesional skin. All receptors derive from a C3H/HeJ mouse with alopecia areata. This line is of MHC haplotype H2-k.

This clone was detected ten times or more. Germline and genes here are mouse. This chain's CDR3 is CASSIDTNYAEQFF. The CDR3 DNA, read in part, is TGTGCCAGCAGTATCGACACAAACTATGCT. This sequence joins TRBV19 and TRBJ2-1; D is unclear. The missing CDR3 end, 4 residues past where the read stops, is filled in from the germline J gene. The V end was cut by 2 bases, the J end by 1 base, with 7 bases between. The germline gives CDR1 FNHDT, CDR2 SITEND (reference sequence). There are 14 residues in the CDR3.

This clone was picked up many times. Gene names and germline match the mouse. Read sequence stops 4 residues before the CDR3 end, and the germline J gene provides the missing end. The chain has TRBV24 and TRBJ2-7, with 10 nucleotides matching TRBD2. J lost 1 base, V lost 3 bases, and 6 bases had no gene match. CDR3 length: 16 residues. Germline lookup yields CDR1 KGHTA and CDR2 FRNEEI. The CDR3 bases that were read are TGTGCCAGCAGTCTTTTCCCGGACTGGGGGTCCTAT. Its protein is CASSLFPDWGSY. The CDR3 in full is CASSLFPDWGSYEQYF.

Worth noting for this clone: At one end the junction does not follow the germline gene, possibly because of a read error. Here the gene names and germline are mouse. The CDR3 end lies 4 residues beyond the end of the read and is filled in from the germline J gene. This rearrangement joins TRBV13-1 to TRBJ2-2; no definite D call. This CDR3 has 14 residues. CDR1 is NSHNY, CDR2 SYGAGN, per germline. This chain's CDR3 is CASGDRRPTGQLYF. Partial CDR3 DNA: TGTGCCAGCGGTGATCGCAGGCCCACCGGG.

This clone has a count of ten or more. Mouse gene names and germline throughout. The read ends 4 residues before the CDR3 terminus; that terminus is restored from the germline J gene. The rearrangement joins TRBV31 to TRBJ2-2, with D possibly being TRBD2 (7 bases). CDR1 is GKSSPN and CDR2 is SITVG in the germline V gene. The CDR3 consists of 16 residues. Trimming shortened V by 0 bases and J by 0 bases, and 11 bases separated the two germline ends. CDR3 amino acids: CAWSLWGPSNTGQLYF. The CDR3 bases that were read are TGTGCCTGGAGTCTCTGGGGGCCTTCAAACACCGGG.

This clone was detected only a few times. Gene names denote mouse genes. The CDR3 extends 4 residues past the end of the read, so its final part is completed from the germline J gene. The V call is TRBV19, the J call TRBJ2-5; a weak D match, TRBD2 (6 bases). CDR3 length equals 14 residues. The germline CDR1 and CDR2 sequences are FNHDT and SITEND (reference sequence). V was pared by 5 bases and J by 2 bases, with 12 bases between. The sequenced CDR3 bases are TGTGCCAGCAGCCTGAGACTGGTCCAAGAC. Translation: CASSLRLVQD. From start to end, the CDR3 is CASSLRLVQDTQYF.

This clone occurred a few times. The listed genes are named as in mouse. With the read ending 4 residues before the CDR3 end, the germline J gene is used to fill in that end. In the same sample, other DNA sequences code for this CDR3. J is TRBJ2-1 and V is TRBV19; possible D gene TRBD1, 6 bases. In germline, CDR1 is FNHDT, CDR2 SITEND (reference sequence). Trimming took 5 bases from V and 0 from J, leaving 12 bases between them. CDR3 size: 15 residues. CDR3 DNA (partial): TGTGCCAGCAGCATGCAGGGGTTTAACTATGCT. Amino acid sequence: CASSMQGFNYA. The entire CDR3 is CASSMQGFNYAEQFF.

This clone was counted ten times or more. Gene names and germline refer to mouse. The read ends 4 residues early relative to the CDR3; the germline J gene fills the gap. The rearrangement uses TRBV13-3 and TRBJ2-5, with TRBD2 identical over 10 bases. Germline values: CDR1 NNHDY, CDR2 SYVADS. The CDR3 extends over 14 amino acids. The CDR3 DNA, read in part, is TGTGCCAGCAGTAGACTGGGGGGCGCTGAC. Amino acid sequence: CASSRLGGAD. The CDR3 in full is CASSRLGGADTQYF.

This clone has ten or more counts. Genes here carry mouse names. The read terminates 4 residues before the CDR3 end, so the remaining end is supplied by the germline J gene. The chain links TRBV2 to TRBJ2-1; 8 bases fit TRBD1. The V segment lost 0 bases and the J segment 4 bases; nucleotides outside the gene matches: 2. The germline gives CDR1 LGHNA, CDR2 YSYQKL. The length of the CDR3 is 15 residues. The covered CDR3 bases are TGTGCCAGCAGCCAAGACAACAGGGGGTATGCT. Amino acid sequence: CASSQDNRGYA. In full, the CDR3 is CASSQDNRGYAEQFF.

Comments on this clone: The junction does not match germline at one end; this may be a read error. The genes and germline here are from mouse. The CDR3 end falls 4 residues outside the read, so it is completed with the germline J gene. V usage is TRBV2 and J usage is TRBJ2-4; TRBD2 agrees at 11 bases. CDR3 length equals 15 residues. CDR1 is LGHNA, CDR2 YSYQKL, per germline. CDR3 DNA (partial): TGTACCAGCAGCCAAAGGGACTGGGGGCAAAAC. This encodes CTSSQRDWGQN. The whole CDR3 protein is CTSSQRDWGQNTLYF.

There are many counts of this clone. The genes are named according to mouse. From the germline J gene comes the end of the CDR3, since the read stops 4 residues before it. This chain uses TRBV1 with TRBJ2-5; 7 bases agree with TRBD1. The CDR3 totals 15 residues. The germline gives CDR1 NSQYPW, CDR2 LRSPGD (reference sequence). CDR3: CTCSADKTGEDTQYF. The CDR3 bases that were read are TGCACCTGCAGTGCAGATAAAACAGGGGAAGAC.

At least ten counts were recorded for this clone. Genes here carry mouse names. The read terminates 4 residues before the CDR3 end, so the remaining end is supplied by the germline J gene. The chain joins TRBV13-2 to TRBJ2-7; 7 bases fit TRBD2. There are 12 residues in the CDR3. Germline assignment: CDR1 NNHNN and CDR2 SYGAGS (reference sequence). CDR3 DNA (partial): TGTGCCAGCGGTCGACTGGGTTAT. This translates into CASGRLGY. In full, the CDR3 is CASGRLGYEQYF.

This clone was detected many times. The genes and germline here are from mouse. The read halts 4 residues ahead of the CDR3 end, with the missing end drawn from the germline J gene. This chain links TRBV13-2 with TRBJ2-2; 13 bases line up with TRBD2. Trimming removed 5 bases from V and 3 bases from J; junction bases left unmatched: 4. The CDR3 covers 16 residues. CDR1 is NNHNN and CDR2 is SYGAGS in the germline V gene (reference sequence). The CDR3 sequence: CASGDWGGADTGQLYF. The part of the CDR3 DNA that was read is TGTGCCAGCGGGGACTGGGGGGGCGCGGACACCGGG.

This clone was counted a few times. The gene names here belong to mouse. Read sequence stops 4 residues before the CDR3 end, and the germline J gene provides the missing end. The chain combines TRBV2 with TRBJ2-1; D is possibly TRBD2 (5 bases). Trimming took 0 bases from V and 3 from J, leaving 12 bases between them. The CDR3 has 16 residues. Germline values: CDR1 LGHNA, CDR2 YSYQKL. The chain's CDR3 is CASSQDHGVVYAEQFF. The sequenced CDR3 bases are TGTGCCAGCAGCCAAGATCATGGGGTCGTCTATGCT.

In this sample, this clone turned up many times. Here the gene names and germline are mouse. The read falls 4 residues short of the CDR3 end, and the missing part is taken from the germline J gene. The chain recombines TRBV13-1 with TRBJ2-5, with 7 bases lining up with TRBD1. The CDR3 has 13 residues. The V gene's germline CDR1 is NSHNY and CDR2 SYGAGN. The DNA read from the CDR3 is TGTGCCAGCAGACACCCAGGGGGAGAC. Translating gives CASRHPGGD. The CDR3, in full, reads CASRHPGGDTQYF.

Points on this clone: This sequence is one base from a far larger clone and is likely a read error. Genes here carry mouse names. The read comes to an end 4 residues before the CDR3 does, leaving the germline J gene to fill in the end. The chain recombines TRBV16 with TRBJ2-1; TRBD1 agrees at 8 bases. With 3 bases clipped from V and 1 base from J, the junction kept 5 bases outside the gene matches. The germline V gene has CDR1 SGHSA and CDR2 FRNQAP. The CDR3 runs 16 residues. The CDR3 loop reads CASSFLQGDNYAEQFF. The covered CDR3 bases are TGTGCAAGCAGCTTCTTACAGGGGGACAACTATGCT.